A selection of T cell receptor beta chains follows, all from one sample in a study of regulatory T cells in long-lasting Graves disease. MiXCR was run by TCRdb on the multiplex PCR reads, yielding one entry per CDR3 protein. The sample has around 480,000 distinct CDR3 sequences, more than 15% seen once. This sample also belongs to another study, concerning T cells in Graves' hyperthyroidism and ophthalmopathy.

This specimen consisted of peripheral blood mononuclear cells (PBMCs), obtained at new diagnosis, from a patient treated with antithyroid drugs. These receptors all come from a woman aged 35 to 60 with Graves disease. The CDR3 runs from the conserved cysteine through the conserved F or W. Fields, in order: V gene, J gene, clone size, D gene, CDR3 protein, CDR3 DNA. The D gene is left open where the match is weak. Only part of the rows carry a size: once, few, many, or a class if the clone is expanded.

>TRBV18|TRBJ2-7|NA|NA
CASSPSRGKSIKQYF
TGTGCCAGCTCACCAAGCCGGGGGAAGTCTATCAAGCAGTACTTC
>TRBV12-5|TRBJ2-2|NA|TRBD2
CASGPGLNTGELFF
TGTGCTAGTGGACCGGGACTAAACACCGGGGAGCTGTTTTTT
>TRBV20-1|TRBJ2-3|few|NA
CSARDSGAGWADTQYF
TGCAGTGCTAGAGACTCGGGGGCAGGGTGGGCAGATACGCAGTATTTT
>TRBV20-1|TRBJ2-3|few|TRBD2
CSASPTSGGLSDTQYF
TGCAGTGCTAGCCCTACTAGCGGGGGGCTATCAGATACGCAGTATTTT
>TRBV4-1|TRBJ2-7|NA|NA
CASSQDYGGSYEQYF
TGCGCCAGCAGCCAAGATTACGGGGGCTCCTACGAGCAGTACTTC
>TRBV12-3/TRBV12-4|TRBJ2-4|few|NA
CASSLVGLRNIQYF
TGTGCCAGCAGTTTAGTTGGGTTGAGAAACATTCAGTACTTC
>TRBV27|TRBJ2-2|NA|TRBD2
CASSSLTSGVSTGELFF
TGTGCCAGCAGTTCCTTGACTAGCGGGGTTTCCACCGGGGAGCTGTTTTTT
>TRBV4-1|TRBJ1-2|NA|NA
CASSQVGGHPYGYTF
TGCGCCAGCAGCCAAGTCGGCGGGCATCCCTATGGCTACACCTTC
>TRBV18|TRBJ2-3|many|NA
CASSPPRAAGTDTQYF
TGTGCCAGCTCACCGCCTCGGGCAGCAGGCACAGATACGCAGTATTTT
>TRBV10-3|TRBJ2-3|many|TRBD1
CAISEWTGSVTQYF
TGTGCCATCAGTGAATGGACAGGGAGTGTCACGCAGTATTTT
>TRBV6-1|TRBJ2-5|many|NA
CATGGRQETQYF
TGTGCCACCGGGGGTCGGCAAGAGACCCAGTACTTC
>TRBV10-3|TRBJ2-5|NA|NA
CAISESPGDPVGETQYF
TGTGCCATCAGTGAGTCGCCCGGGGATCCGGTAGGAGAGACCCAGTACTTC
>TRBV20-1|TRBJ2-2|NA|NA
CSAARPIGLGTGELFF
TGCAGTGCTGCGAGGCCCATCGGCCTAGGCACCGGGGAGCTGTTTTTT
>TRBV20-1|TRBJ1-5|few|NA
CSARDSGSGQPQHF
TGCAGTGCTAGAGATTCCGGGTCAGGGCAGCCCCAGCATTTT
>TRBV29-1|TRBJ1-2|many|NA
CSRKHYGYTF
TGCAGCCGAAAGCACTATGGCTACACCTTC
>TRBV2|TRBJ1-5|many|NA
CASRSTGDNQPQHF
TGTGCCAGCAGATCCACAGGAGACAATCAGCCCCAGCATTTT
>TRBV20-1|TRBJ2-2|few|NA
CSAPSGAGELFF
TGCAGTGCTCCCTCGGGGGCCGGGGAGCTGTTTTTT
>TRBV20-1|TRBJ1-5|many|NA
CSASDSNQPQHF
TGCAGTGCTAGTGATAGCAATCAGCCCCAGCATTTT
>TRBV12-5|TRBJ2-6|few|TRBD1
CASVNRPGGWGSGANVLTF
TGTGCTAGTGTCAACAGACCAGGGGGATGGGGCTCTGGGGCCAACGTCCTGACTTTC
>TRBV2|TRBJ2-1|many|TRBD2
CASSPWGPSGGRNEQFF
TGTGCCAGCAGTCCTTGGGGTCCTAGCGGGGGCCGGAATGAGCAGTTCTTC
>TRBV19|TRBJ1-2|NA|TRBD1
CASRRGQGSRGYTF
TGTGCCAGTAGGCGGGGACAGGGTTCCCGTGGCTACACCTTC
>TRBV12-3/TRBV12-4|TRBJ2-3|many|NA
CASKYTASVADTQYF
TGTGCCAGCAAGTACACAGCTAGCGTCGCAGATACGCAGTATTTT
>TRBV27|TRBJ1-1|NA|NA
CASSLRTTEAFF
TGTGCCAGCAGTTTACGAACTACTGAAGCTTTCTTT
>TRBV3-1|TRBJ1-1|many|NA
CASSQEGRPTEAFF
TGTGCCAGCAGCCAAGAAGGCAGGCCCACTGAAGCTTTCTTT
>TRBV4-2|TRBJ2-6|NA|NA
CASSRAGGGKSGANVLTF
TGTGCCAGCAGCCGGGCAGGGGGGGGAAAATCTGGGGCCAACGTCCTGACTTTC
>TRBV2|TRBJ2-2|many|TRBD1
CASSIHRGSNTGELFF
TGTGCCAGCAGTATTCACAGGGGATCGAACACCGGGGAGCTGTTTTTT
>TRBV24-1|TRBJ2-1|NA|TRBD1
CAAQGVLDNEQFF
TGTGCCGCGCAGGGGGTTCTAGACAATGAGCAGTTCTTC
>TRBV5-8|TRBJ2-1|many|TRBD2
CASSFRSGLAASYNEQFF
TGTGCCAGCAGTTTCCGGTCTGGGCTAGCGGCCTCCTACAATGAGCAGTTCTTC
>TRBV9|TRBJ2-1|few|TRBD1
CASSLQGPPGQNNEQFF
TGTGCCAGCAGCCTCCAGGGTCCTCCGGGACAGAACAATGAGCAGTTCTTC
>TRBV7-9|TRBJ1-5|few|NA
CASSLFGGINQPQHF
TGTGCCAGCAGCTTATTCGGGGGCATAAATCAGCCCCAGCATTTT
>TRBV15|TRBJ1-1|many|NA
CATAWRRNTEAFF
TGTGCCACCGCGTGGCGTAGGAACACTGAAGCTTTCTTT
>TRBV27|TRBJ1-4|many|TRBD1
CASRARGGPNEKLFF
TGTGCCAGCAGGGCAAGAGGGGGCCCTAATGAAAAACTGTTTTTT
>TRBV5-5|TRBJ1-4|many|NA
CASSAGGTDYEKLFF
TGTGCCAGCAGCGCAGGAGGGACGGATTATGAAAAACTGTTTTTT
>TRBV18|TRBJ2-1|many|NA
CASSPSGHYNEQFF
TGTGCCAGCTCACCATCCGGACACTACAATGAGCAGTTCTTC
>TRBV15|TRBJ2-7|NA|NA
CATAAMVGQGGDEQYF
TGTGCCACCGCCGCCATGGTGGGTCAGGGAGGCGACGAGCAGTACTTC
>TRBV19|TRBJ2-2|NA|NA
CASSARGNTGELFF
TGTGCCAGTAGTGCCCGGGGGAACACCGGGGAGCTGTTTTTT
>TRBV7-2|TRBJ2-2|NA|TRBD2
CASRTSGGASGELFF
TGTGCCAGCAGGACTAGCGGGGGGGCCTCCGGGGAGCTGTTTTTT
>TRBV3-1|TRBJ1-3|many|NA
CASSQDAVTGSSGNTIYF
TGTGCCAGCAGCCAAGATGCAGTTACGGGATCATCTGGAAACACCATATATTTT
>TRBV4-2|TRBJ2-1|NA|TRBD2
CASSAPGGIYNEQFF
TGTGCCAGCAGCGCCCCGGGGGGTATCTACAATGAGCAGTTCTTC
>TRBV4-2|TRBJ1-5|NA|TRBD1
CASSQEATGGAGQPQHF
TGTGCCAGCAGCCAAGAGGCCACAGGGGGCGCGGGGCAGCCCCAGCATTTT
>TRBV6-5|TRBJ2-3|many|TRBD2
CASSFQTSGSTDTQYF
TGTGCCAGCAGTTTCCAGACTAGCGGGAGCACAGATACGCAGTATTTT
>TRBV10-3|TRBJ1-2|NA|TRBD1
CAISAETGGVGYTF
TGTGCCATCAGTGCCGAGACAGGGGGCGTTGGCTACACCTTC
>TRBV7-9|TRBJ2-3|few|TRBD1
CASSTGTGPTDTQYF
TGTGCCAGCAGTACGGGGACAGGGCCCACAGATACGCAGTATTTT
>TRBV20-1|TRBJ2-5|many|TRBD1
CSASETGIGETQYF
TGCAGTGCTAGCGAGACAGGGATCGGGGAGACCCAGTACTTC
>TRBV6-1|TRBJ2-3|NA|NA
CASSVGGKSTDTQYF
TGTGCCAGCAGTGTTGGGGGTAAGAGCACAGATACGCAGTATTTT
>TRBV2|TRBJ1-2|many|TRBD1
CASSRGTGDGYTF
TGTGCCAGCAGTAGGGGGACAGGGGATGGCTACACCTTC
>TRBV13|TRBJ2-7|many|NA
CASSAGAGVYEQYF
TGTGCCAGCAGCGCCGGGGCAGGGGTCTACGAGCAGTACTTC